These 9 T cell receptor beta chains were sequenced from one sample in a study of PD-1 blockade in classical Hodgkin lymphoma. Sample time point: cycle 4 day 1 (C4D1), after 6 weeks of nivolumab. Relapse after autologous stem cell transplantation occurred in every patient, and brentuximab vedotin exposure varied. Method: immunoSEQ multiplex PCR; TCRdb's copy keeps in-frame clones and lacks some. The repertoire has more than 95,000 clones, about nine tenths of them found once; the top ten carry under 20%. The starting material was peripheral blood mononuclear cells (PBMCs), obtained before the fourth cycle of nivolumab. These receptors were collected from a human donor with classical Hodgkin lymphoma.

V is TRBV18 and J is TRBJ1-2; TRBD1 matches 9 bases. The V and J ends lost 1 base and 3 bases, in that order; junction bases with no gene match: 3. This CDR3 has 15 amino acids. Germline lookup yields CDR1 KGHSH and CDR2 LQKENI. CDR3 DNA: TGTGCCAGCTCACCACGGACAGGGGTGGACTATGGCTACACCTTC. Amino acid sequence: CASSPRTGVDYGYTF. The entire variable domain, with the rest obtained from reference TRBV18 and TRBJ1-2, is as follows: NAGVMQNPRHLVRRRGQEARLRCSPMKGHSHVYWYRQLPEEGLKFMVYLQKENIIDESGMPKERFSAEFPKEGPSILRIQQVVRGDSAAYFCASSPRTGVDYGYTFGSGTRLTVV.

The CDR3 region has the DNA TGCAGCGCGACAGGGGGCGATGGAGATACGCAGTATTTT. It translates to CSATGGDGDTQYF. The gene calls are TRBV29-1 and TRBJ2-3; TRBD1 matches at 10 bases. The length of the CDR3 is 13 residues. V gave up 7 bases and J gave up 5 bases; unmatched junction bases: 6. CDR1 is SQVTM, CDR2 ANQGSEA, per germline.

V usage is TRBV7-2 and J usage is TRBJ2-5; maybe TRBD2 (5 bases). The CDR3 is 15 residues long. V shed 1 base and J shed 7 bases, with 16 bases lying between them. Germline assignment: CDR1 SGHTA and CDR2 FQGNSA. CDR3 DNA: TGTGCCAGCAGCTTAGGGGCTAGCCTCCCAGGGACCCAGTACTTC. Amino acids: CASSLGASLPGTQYF.

The chain employs TRBV7-6 and TRBJ2-3, with D possibly TRBD2 on 6 matching bases. The CDR3 length is 17 residues. Per germline, CDR1 SGHVS and CDR2 FNYEAQ. Trimming removed 3 bases at V and 0 bases at J, with 16 bases between. CDR3 amino acids: CASSFQGTSLSTDTQYF. CDR3 nucleotide sequence: TGTGCCAGCAGCTTTCAAGGGACTTCCCTAAGCACAGATACGCAGTATTTT. The entire variable domain, with the rest obtained from reference TRBV7-6 and TRBJ2-3, is as follows: GAGVSQSPRYKVTKRGQDVALRCDPISGHVSLYWYRQALGQGPEFLTYFNYEAQQDKSGLPNDRFSAERPEGSISTLTIQRTEQRDSAMYRCASSFQGTSLSTDTQYFGPGTRLTVL.

The J gene is TRBJ1-1, the V gene TRBV6-1; TRBD1 matches at 8 bases. CDR3 size: 14 residues. With V trimmed by 5 bases and J by 4 bases, 6 bases remained unmatched. Germline V lookup: CDR1 MNHNS, CDR2 SASEGT. The CDR3 reads CASSSQGGSTEAFF. CDR3 coding DNA: TGTGCCAGCAGTTCACAGGGGGGGTCCACTGAAGCTTTCTTT.

The chain carries TRBV7-9 and TRBJ1-2; TRBD1 matches 11 bases. Unmatched junction bases numbered 3, after V lost 5 bases and J lost 7 bases. In germline, CDR1 is SEHNR, CDR2 FQNEAQ (reference sequence). The length of the CDR3 is 13 residues. CDR3 nucleotides: TGTGCCAGCAGCCTGGGACAGGGGGGTGGCTACACCTTC. Translating gives CASSLGQGGGYTF.

This clone has just one count. The CDR3 loop reads CASSWTGASHYGYTF. For the CDR3, the DNA is TGTGCCAGCAGTTGGACAGGAGCCAGCCACTATGGCTACACCTTC. The chain has TRBV6-5 and TRBJ1-2; 7 bases match TRBD1. V was clipped by 4 bases and J by 3 bases; unmatched bases: 8. The CDR3 totals 15 residues. The germline V gene encodes CDR1 MNHEY and CDR2 SVGAGI.

Points on this clone: The sample has other DNA sequences that encode this CDR3 too. V gene TRBV27 combines with J gene TRBJ1-3; no firm D call. CDR1 and CDR2 (germline): MNHEY, SMNVEV (reference sequence). Trimming removed 5 bases at V and 0 bases at J, with 14 bases between. This CDR3 is built from 16 residues. The CDR3 DNA follows: TGTGCCAGCAGTCCTGTAGGACGCGTCTCTGGAAACACCATATATTTT. Amino acids: CASSPVGRVSGNTIYF.

The J gene is TRBJ1-1, the V gene TRBV28; TRBD1 might be the D (5 bases). The V gene lost 6 bases and the J gene lost 5 bases, with 19 bases spanning the gap. Per germline, CDR1 MDHEN and CDR2 SYDVKM. This CDR3 has 15 amino acids. The chain's CDR3 is CASRETAVVWTEAFF. The CDR3 nucleotides read TGTGCCAGCAGGGAGACAGCGGTCGTATGGACTGAAGCTTTCTTT.